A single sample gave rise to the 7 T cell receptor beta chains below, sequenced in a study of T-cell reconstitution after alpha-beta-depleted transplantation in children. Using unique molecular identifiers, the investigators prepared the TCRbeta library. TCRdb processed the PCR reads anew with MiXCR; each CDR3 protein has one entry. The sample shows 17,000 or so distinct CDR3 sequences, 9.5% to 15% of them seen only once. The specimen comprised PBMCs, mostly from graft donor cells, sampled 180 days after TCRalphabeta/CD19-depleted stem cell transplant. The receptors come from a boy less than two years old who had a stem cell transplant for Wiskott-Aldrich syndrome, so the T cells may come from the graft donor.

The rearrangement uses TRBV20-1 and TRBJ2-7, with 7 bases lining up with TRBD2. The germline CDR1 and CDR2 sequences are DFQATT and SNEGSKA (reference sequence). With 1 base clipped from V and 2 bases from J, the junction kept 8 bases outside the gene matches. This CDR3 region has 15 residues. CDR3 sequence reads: CSARVGGVGTYEQYF. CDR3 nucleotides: TGCAGTGCTAGAGTTGGGGGGGTAGGGACCTACGAGCAGTACTTC.

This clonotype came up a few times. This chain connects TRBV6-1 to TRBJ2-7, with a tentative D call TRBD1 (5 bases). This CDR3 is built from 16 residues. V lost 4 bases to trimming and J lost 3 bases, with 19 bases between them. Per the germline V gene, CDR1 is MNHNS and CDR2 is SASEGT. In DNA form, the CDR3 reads TGTGCCAGCAGTGGGGGCATTCCAAATTTCGGCTACGAGCAGTACTTC. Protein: CASSGGIPNFGYEQYF.

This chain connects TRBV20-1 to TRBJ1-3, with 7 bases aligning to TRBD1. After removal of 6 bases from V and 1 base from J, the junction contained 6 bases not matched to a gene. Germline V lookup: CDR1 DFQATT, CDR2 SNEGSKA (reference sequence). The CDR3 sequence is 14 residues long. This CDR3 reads CSAPDRASGNTIYF. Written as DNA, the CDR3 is TGCAGTGCCCCAGACAGGGCTTCTGGAAACACCATATATTTT.

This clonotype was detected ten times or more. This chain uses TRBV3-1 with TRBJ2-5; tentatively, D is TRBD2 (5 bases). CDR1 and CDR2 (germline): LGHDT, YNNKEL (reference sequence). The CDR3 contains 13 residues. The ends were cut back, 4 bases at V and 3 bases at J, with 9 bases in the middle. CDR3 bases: TGTGCCAGCAGCCCATGGCGGGAAGAGACCCAGTACTTC. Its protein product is CASSPWREETQYF.

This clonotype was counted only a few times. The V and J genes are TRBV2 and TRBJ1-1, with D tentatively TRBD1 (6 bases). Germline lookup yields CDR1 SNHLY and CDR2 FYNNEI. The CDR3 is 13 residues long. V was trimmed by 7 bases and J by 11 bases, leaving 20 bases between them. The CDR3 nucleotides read TGTGCCAGCACCTTCCCTGAACAGGGCGAGGCTTTCTTT. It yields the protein CASTFPEQGEAFF.

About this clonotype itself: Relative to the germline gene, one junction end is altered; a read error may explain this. The CDR3 nucleotides are TGTGCCAGCAGTACCGGGACTAGCGGGGGCTCTAAACTCTTC. Protein product: CASSTGTSGGSKLF. V usage is TRBV27 and J usage is TRBJ2-1; 14 bases are a match to TRBD2. The CDR3 runs 14 residues. Germline CDR1 is MNHEY and CDR2 is SMNVEV (reference sequence).

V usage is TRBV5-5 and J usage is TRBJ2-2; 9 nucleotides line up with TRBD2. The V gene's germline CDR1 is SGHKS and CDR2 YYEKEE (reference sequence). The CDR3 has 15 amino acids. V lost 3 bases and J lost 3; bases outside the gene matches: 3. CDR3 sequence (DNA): TGTGCCAGCAGCTCGGGACTAGCTTACACCGGGGAGCTGTTTTTT. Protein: CASSSGLAYTGELFF. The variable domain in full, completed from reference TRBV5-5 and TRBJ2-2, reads DAGVTQSPTHLIKTRGQQVTLRCSPISGHKSVSWYQQVLGQGPQFIFQYYEKEERGRGNFPDRFSARQFPNYSSELNVNALLLGDSALYLCASSSGLAYTGELFFGEGSRLTVL.